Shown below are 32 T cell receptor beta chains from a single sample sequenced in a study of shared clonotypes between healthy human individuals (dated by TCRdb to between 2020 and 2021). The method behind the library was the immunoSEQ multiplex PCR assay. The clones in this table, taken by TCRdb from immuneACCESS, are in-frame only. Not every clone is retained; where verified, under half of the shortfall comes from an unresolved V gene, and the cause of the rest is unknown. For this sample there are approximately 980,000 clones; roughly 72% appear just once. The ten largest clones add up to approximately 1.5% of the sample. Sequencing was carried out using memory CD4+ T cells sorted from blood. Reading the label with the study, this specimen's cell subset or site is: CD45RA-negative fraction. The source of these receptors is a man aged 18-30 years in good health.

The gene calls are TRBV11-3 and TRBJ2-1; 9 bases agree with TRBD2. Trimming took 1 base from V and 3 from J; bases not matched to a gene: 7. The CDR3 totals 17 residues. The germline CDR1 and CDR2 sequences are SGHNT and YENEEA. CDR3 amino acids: CASSLGNSGSLYNEQFF. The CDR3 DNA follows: TGTGCCAGCAGCTTAGGAAATAGCGGGAGTCTCTACAATGAGCAGTTCTTC.

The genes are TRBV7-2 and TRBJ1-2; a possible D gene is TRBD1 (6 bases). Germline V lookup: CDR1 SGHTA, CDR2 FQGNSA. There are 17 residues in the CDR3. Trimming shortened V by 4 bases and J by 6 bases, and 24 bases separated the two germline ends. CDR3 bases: TGTGCCAGCAGCTCAAACCGAAACAACAGGGAATCGGATGGCTACACCTTC. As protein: CASSSNRNNRESDGYTF.

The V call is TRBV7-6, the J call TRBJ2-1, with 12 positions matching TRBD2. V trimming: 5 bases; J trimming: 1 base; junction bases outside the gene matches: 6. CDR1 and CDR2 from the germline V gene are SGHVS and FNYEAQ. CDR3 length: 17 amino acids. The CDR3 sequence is CASSPSGRAASYNEQFF. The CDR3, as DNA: TGTGCCAGCAGCCCTAGCGGGAGGGCCGCATCCTACAATGAGCAGTTCTTC.

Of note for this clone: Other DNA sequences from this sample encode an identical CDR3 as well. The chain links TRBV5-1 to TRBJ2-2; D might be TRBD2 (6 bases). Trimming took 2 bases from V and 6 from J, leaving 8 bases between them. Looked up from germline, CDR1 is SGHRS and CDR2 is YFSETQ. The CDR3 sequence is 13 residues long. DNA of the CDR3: TGCGCCAGCAGCTTATCGGGGGCCGGGGAGCTGTTTTTT. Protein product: CASSLSGAGELFF.

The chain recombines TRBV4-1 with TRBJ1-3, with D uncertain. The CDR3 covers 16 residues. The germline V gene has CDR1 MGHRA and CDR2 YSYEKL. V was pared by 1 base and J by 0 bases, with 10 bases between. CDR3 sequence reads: CASSQVGRNSGNTIYF. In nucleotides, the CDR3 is TGCGCCAGCAGCCAAGTTGGACGTAACTCTGGAAACACCATATATTTT.

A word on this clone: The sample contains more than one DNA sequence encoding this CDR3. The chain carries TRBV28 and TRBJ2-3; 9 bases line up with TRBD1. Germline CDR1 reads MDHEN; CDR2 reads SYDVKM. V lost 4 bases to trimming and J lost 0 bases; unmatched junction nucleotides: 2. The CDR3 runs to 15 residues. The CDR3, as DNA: TGTGCCAGCAGTTCCGGGACAGGGAGCACAGATACGCAGTATTTT. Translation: CASSSGTGSTDTQYF.

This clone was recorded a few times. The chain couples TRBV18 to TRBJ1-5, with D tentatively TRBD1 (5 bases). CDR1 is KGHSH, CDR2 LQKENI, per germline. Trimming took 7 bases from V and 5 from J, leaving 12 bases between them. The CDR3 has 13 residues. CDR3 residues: CASCRELDQPQHF. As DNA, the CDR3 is TGTGCCAGCTGCAGGGAACTTGATCAGCCCCAGCATTTT.

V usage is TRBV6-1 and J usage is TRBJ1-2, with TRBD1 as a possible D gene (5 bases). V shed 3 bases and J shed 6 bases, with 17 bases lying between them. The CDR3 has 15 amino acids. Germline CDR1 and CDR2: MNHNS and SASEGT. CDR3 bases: TGTGCCAGCAGTGAGGGGGGGGTGCGACCCCATGGCTACACCTTC. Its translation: CASSEGGVRPHGYTF.

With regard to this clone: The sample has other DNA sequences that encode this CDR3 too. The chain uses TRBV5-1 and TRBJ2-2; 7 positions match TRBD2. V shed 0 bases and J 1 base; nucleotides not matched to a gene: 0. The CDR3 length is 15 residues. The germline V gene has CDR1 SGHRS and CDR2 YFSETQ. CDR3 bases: TGCGCCAGCAGCTTGGCTAGCGGGAACACCGGGGAGCTGTTTTTT. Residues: CASSLASGNTGELFF.

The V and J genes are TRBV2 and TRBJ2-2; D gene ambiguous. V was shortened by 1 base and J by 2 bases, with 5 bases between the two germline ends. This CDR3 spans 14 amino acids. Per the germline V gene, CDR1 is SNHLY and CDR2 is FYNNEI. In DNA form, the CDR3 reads TGTGCCAGCAGTGAAGTAACCAACACCGGGGAGCTGTTTTTT. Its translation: CASSEVTNTGELFF.

The DNA for the CDR3 is TGTGCCAGCAGCGTAGGGGCGGGAGGGCCGAGCACAGATACGCAGTATTTT. Its protein product is CASSVGAGGPSTDTQYF. This rearrangement joins TRBV9 to TRBJ2-3; 9 nucleotides line up with TRBD2. There are 17 residues in the CDR3. J lost 0 bases, V lost 0 bases, and 5 bases had no gene match. Germline values: CDR1 SGDLS, CDR2 YYNGEE.

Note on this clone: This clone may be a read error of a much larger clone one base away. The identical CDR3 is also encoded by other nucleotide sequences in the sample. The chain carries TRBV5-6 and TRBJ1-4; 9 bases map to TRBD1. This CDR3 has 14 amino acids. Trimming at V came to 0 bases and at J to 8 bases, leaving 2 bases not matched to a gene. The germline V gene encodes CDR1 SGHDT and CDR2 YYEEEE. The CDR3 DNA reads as TGTGCCAGCAGCTTGGGGACAGGGGACGAAAAACTGTTTTTT. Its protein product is CASSLGTGDEKLFF.

The CDR3 region has the DNA TGCGCCAGCAGCCGGTCGGGAGGGACCACAGATACGCAGTATTTT. The encoded protein is CASSRSGGTTDTQYF. The rearrangement joins TRBV4-1 to TRBJ2-3; 8 bases are shared with TRBD2. CDR3 length equals 15 residues. Germline V lookup: CDR1 MGHRA, CDR2 YSYEKL. The J segment lost 2 bases and the V segment lost 4 bases, leaving 5 bases of the junction unmatched.

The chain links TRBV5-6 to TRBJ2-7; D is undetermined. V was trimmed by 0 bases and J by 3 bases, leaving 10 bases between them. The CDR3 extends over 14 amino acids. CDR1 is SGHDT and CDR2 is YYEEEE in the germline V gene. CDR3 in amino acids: CASSLGLKNYEQYF. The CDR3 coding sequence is TGTGCCAGCAGCTTGGGTTTGAAAAACTACGAGCAGTACTTC.

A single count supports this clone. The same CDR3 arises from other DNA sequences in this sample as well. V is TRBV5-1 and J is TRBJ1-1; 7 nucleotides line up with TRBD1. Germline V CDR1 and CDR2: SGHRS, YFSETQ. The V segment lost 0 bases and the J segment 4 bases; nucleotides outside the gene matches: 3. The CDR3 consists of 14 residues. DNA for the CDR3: TGCGCCAGCAGCTTGGCTACAGGGGCCACTGAAGCTTTCTTT. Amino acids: CASSLATGATEAFF. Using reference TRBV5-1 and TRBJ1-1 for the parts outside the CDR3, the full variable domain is KAGVTQTPRYLIKTRGQQVTLSCSPISGHRSVSWYQQTPGQGLQFLFEYFSETQRNKGNFPGRFSGRQFSNSRSEMNVSTLELGDSALYLCASSLATGATEAFFGQGTRLTVV.

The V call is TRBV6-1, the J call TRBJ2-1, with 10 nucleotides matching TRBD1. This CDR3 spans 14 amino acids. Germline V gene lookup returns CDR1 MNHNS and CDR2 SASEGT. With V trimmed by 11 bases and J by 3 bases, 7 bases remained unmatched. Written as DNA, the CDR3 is TGTGCCGGGTCCCGGGACAGGGGCTACAATGAGCAGTTCTTC. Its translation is CAGSRDRGYNEQFF.

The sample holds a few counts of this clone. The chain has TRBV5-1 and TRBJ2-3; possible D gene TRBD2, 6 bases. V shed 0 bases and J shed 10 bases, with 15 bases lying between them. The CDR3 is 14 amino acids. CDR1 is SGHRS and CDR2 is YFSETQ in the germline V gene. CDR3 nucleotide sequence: TGCGCCAGCAGCTTGGAGGAGGGTTCTTCTGCGCAGTATTTT. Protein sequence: CASSLEEGSSAQYF.

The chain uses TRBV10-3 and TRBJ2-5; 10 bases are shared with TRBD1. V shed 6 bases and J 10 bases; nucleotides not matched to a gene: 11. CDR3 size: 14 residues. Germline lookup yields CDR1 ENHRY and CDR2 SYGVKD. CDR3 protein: CAIRPTGGAGNQYF. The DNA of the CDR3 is TGTGCCATCAGACCGACAGGGGGCGCGGGTAACCAGTACTTC.

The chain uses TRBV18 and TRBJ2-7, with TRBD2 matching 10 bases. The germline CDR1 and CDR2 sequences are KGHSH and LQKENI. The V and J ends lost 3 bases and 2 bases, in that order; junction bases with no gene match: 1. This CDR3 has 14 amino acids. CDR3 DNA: TGTGCCAGCTCACCTAGCGGGAGGCCCTACGAGCAGTACTTC. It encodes CASSPSGRPYEQYF.

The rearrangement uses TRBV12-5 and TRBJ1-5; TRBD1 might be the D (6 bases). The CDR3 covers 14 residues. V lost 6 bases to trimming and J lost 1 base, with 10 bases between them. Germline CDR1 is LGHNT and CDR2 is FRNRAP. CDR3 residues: CASGPDRSNQPQHF. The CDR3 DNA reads TGTGCTAGTGGACCTGACAGGAGCAATCAGCCCCAGCATTTT.

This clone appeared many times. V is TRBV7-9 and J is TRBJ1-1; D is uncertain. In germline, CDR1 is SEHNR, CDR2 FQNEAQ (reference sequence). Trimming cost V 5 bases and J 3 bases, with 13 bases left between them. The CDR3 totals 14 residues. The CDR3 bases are TGTGCCAGCAGCACCGGGGTAAAGGACACTGAAGCTTTCTTT. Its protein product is CASSTGVKDTEAFF.

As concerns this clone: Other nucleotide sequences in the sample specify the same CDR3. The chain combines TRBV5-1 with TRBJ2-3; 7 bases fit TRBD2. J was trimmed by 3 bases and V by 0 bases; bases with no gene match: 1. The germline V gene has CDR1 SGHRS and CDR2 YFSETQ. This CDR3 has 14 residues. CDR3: CASSLGAGTDTQYF. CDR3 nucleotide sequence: TGCGCCAGCAGCTTGGGAGCGGGAACAGATACGCAGTATTTT.

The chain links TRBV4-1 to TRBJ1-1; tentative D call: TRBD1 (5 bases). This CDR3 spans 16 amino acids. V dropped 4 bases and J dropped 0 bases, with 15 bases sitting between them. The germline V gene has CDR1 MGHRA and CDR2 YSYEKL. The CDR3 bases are TGCGCCAGCAGCCCCGGCGGGGCAAGCTTGAACACTGAAGCTTTCTTT. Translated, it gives CASSPGGASLNTEAFF.

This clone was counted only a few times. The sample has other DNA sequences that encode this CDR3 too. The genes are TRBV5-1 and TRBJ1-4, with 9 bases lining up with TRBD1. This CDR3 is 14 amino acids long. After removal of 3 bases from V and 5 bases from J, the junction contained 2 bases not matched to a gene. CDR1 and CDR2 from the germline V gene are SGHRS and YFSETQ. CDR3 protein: CASSSGTGNEKLFF. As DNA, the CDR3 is TGCGCCAGCAGCTCCGGGACAGGGAATGAAAAACTGTTTTTT. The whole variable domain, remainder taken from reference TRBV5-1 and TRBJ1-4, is KAGVTQTPRYLIKTRGQQVTLSCSPISGHRSVSWYQQTPGQGLQFLFEYFSETQRNKGNFPGRFSGRQFSNSRSEMNVSTLELGDSALYLCASSSGTGNEKLFFGSGTQLSVL.

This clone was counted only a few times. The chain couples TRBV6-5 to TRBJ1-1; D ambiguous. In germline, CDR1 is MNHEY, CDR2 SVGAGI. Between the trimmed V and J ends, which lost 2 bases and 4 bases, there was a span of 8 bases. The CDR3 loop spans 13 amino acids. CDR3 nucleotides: TGTGCCAGCAGTTACGCTACCGGCACTGAAGCTTTCTTT. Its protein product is CASSYATGTEAFF.

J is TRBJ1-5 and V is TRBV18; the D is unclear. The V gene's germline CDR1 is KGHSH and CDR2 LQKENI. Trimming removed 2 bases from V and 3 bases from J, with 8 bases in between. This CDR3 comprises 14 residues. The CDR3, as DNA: TGTGCCAGCTCACCAACACAATTCAATCAGCCCCAGCATTTT. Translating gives CASSPTQFNQPQHF.

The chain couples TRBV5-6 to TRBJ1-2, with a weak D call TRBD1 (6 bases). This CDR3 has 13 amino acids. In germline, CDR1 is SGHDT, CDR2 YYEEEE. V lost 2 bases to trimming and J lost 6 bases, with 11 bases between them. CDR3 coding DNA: TGTGCCAGCAGCTTCACAGGGTTAGATGGCTACACCTTC. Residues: CASSFTGLDGYTF. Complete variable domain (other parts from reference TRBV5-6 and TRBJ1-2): DAGVTQSPTHLIKTRGQQVTLRCSPKSGHDTVSWYQQALGQGPQFIFQYYEEEERQRGNFPDRFSGHQFPNYSSELNVNALLLGDSALYLCASSFTGLDGYTFGSGTRLTVV.

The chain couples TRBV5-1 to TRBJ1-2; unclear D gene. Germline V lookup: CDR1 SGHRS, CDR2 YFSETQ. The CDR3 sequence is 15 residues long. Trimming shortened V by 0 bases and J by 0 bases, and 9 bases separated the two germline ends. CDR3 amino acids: CASSLAGSTNYGYTF. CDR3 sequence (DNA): TGCGCCAGCAGCTTGGCGGGCAGCACTAACTATGGCTACACCTTC.

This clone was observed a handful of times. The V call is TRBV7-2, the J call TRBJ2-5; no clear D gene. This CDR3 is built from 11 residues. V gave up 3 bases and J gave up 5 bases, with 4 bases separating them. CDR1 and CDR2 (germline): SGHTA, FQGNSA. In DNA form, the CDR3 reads TGTGCCAGCAGCTTTGCGGAGACCCAGTACTTC. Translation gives CASSFAETQYF.

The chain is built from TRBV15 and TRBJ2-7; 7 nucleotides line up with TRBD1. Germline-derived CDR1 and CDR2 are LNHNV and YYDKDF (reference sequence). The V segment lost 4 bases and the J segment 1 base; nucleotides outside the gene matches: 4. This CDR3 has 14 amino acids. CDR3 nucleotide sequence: TGTGCCACCAGCACCCGGGACAGATCCTACGAGCAGTACTTC. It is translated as CATSTRDRSYEQYF.

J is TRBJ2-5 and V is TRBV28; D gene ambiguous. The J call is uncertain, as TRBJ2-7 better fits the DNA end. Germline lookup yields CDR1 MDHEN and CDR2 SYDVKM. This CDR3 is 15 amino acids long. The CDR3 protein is CASRPRPLERYEQYF. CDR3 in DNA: TGTGCCAGCAGACCGCGGCCCCTCGAGCGCTACGAGCAGTACTTC.

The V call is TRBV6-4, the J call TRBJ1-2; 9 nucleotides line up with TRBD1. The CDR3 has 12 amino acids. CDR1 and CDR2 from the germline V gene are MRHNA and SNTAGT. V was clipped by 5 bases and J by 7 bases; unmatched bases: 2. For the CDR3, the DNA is TGTGCCAGCAGTAAACAGGGGGCTGGCTACACCTTC. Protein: CASSKQGAGYTF.